Listed here are 25 T cell receptor beta chains from one sample, sequenced in a study of blood T cell repertoires in COVID-19. Method: immunoSEQ multiplex PCR; TCRdb's copy keeps in-frame clones and lacks some. The sample has 100,000 to 150,000 clones; 85% to 90% are singletons. Sequencing was carried out using peripheral blood. Receptors were obtained from a man in his sixties or seventies with active or convalescent COVID-19.

V gene TRBV5-5 combines with J gene TRBJ2-5; 7 bases line up with TRBD2. This CDR3 has 18 amino acids. Germline trimming cut 0 bases from V and 0 bases from J; bases unmatched to any gene: 11. Germline V gives CDR1 SGHKS, CDR2 YYEKEE (reference sequence). CDR3 sequence reads: CASSLATRESYHQETQYF. The CDR3, as DNA: TGTGCCAGCAGCTTGGCAACGCGGGAGAGCTACCACCAAGAGACCCAGTACTTC.

A single count supports this clone. In DNA form, the CDR3 reads TGTGCCAGCAGTCTGGGACAGGGATCCTTACTACCCTACGAGCAGTACTTC. Its protein is CASSLGQGSLLPYEQYF. V is TRBV6-6 and J is TRBJ2-7; TRBD1 matches at 9 bases. Germline CDR1 reads MNHNY; CDR2 reads SVGAGI (reference sequence). The V gene end was trimmed by 5 bases and the J gene end by 2 bases; junction bases not matched to a gene: 13. CDR3 length equals 17 residues.

The CDR3 bases are TGTGCCAGCTCACCTCCGGGCGGGGGTACGGTAGGAGAGACCCAGTACTTC. Translated: CASSPPGGGTVGETQYF. The gene calls are TRBV18 and TRBJ2-5; 7 nucleotides agree with TRBD2. The CDR3 loop spans 17 amino acids. Trimming took 3 bases from V and 4 from J; bases not matched to a gene: 14. The germline V gene encodes CDR1 KGHSH and CDR2 LQKENI.

J is TRBJ1-2 and V is TRBV5-1; 11 nucleotides line up with TRBD1. There are 15 residues in the CDR3. The germline gives CDR1 SGHRS, CDR2 YFSETQ. J was trimmed by 4 bases and V by 4 bases; bases with no gene match: 6. CDR3 DNA sequence: TGCGCCAGCAGCCCGGGACAGGGGGTAGCCTATGGCTACACCTTC. It encodes CASSPGQGVAYGYTF.

The CDR3 DNA reads as TGTGCCAGCAGCCCAGACAGGAAAGACGAGCAGTACTTC. Translating it yields CASSPDRKDEQYF. The chain is built from TRBV11-3 and TRBJ2-7, with a tentative D call TRBD1 (6 bases). The V gene lost 5 bases and the J gene lost 5 bases, with 13 bases spanning the gap. There are 13 residues in the CDR3. Germline CDR1 and CDR2: SGHNT and YENEEA.

The chain combines TRBV7-9 with TRBJ2-3; perhaps TRBD2 as D (6 bases). Trimming pared 5 bases from V and 9 bases from J, leaving 24 bases between. The germline V gene has CDR1 SEHNR and CDR2 FQNEAQ (reference sequence). The CDR3 extends over 16 amino acids. This CDR3 is CASSPLFGVRRGTQYF. The CDR3 DNA reads TGTGCCAGCAGCCCCCTATTCGGGGTCCGCCGGGGGACGCAGTATTTT.

The chain combines TRBV28 with TRBJ2-7; TRBD1 matches at 8 bases. Per germline, CDR1 MDHEN and CDR2 SYDVKM. This CDR3 has 17 amino acids. The J segment lost 3 bases and the V segment lost 2 bases, leaving 12 bases of the junction unmatched. The CDR3 reads CASSLPAGQGQNYEQYF. The CDR3 region has the DNA TGTGCCAGCAGTTTACCGGCCGGACAGGGTCAAAACTACGAGCAGTACTTC.

The chain has TRBV19 and TRBJ1-5; D perhaps matches TRBD1 (6 bases). This CDR3 has 14 residues. Trimming took 6 bases from V and 1 from J, leaving 10 bases between them. Per the germline V gene, CDR1 is LNHDA and CDR2 is SQIVND (reference sequence). The CDR3 DNA sequence: TGTGCCAGTAGATTGGACAGCAGCAATCAGCCCCAGCATTTT. Its protein is CASRLDSSNQPQHF. Looking up the rest from reference TRBV19 and TRBJ1-5 gives the full variable domain: DGGITQSPKYLFRKEGQNVTLSCEQNLNHDAMYWYRQDPGQGLRLIYYSQIVNDFQKGDIAEGYSVSREKKESFPLTVTSAQKNPTAFYLCASRLDSSNQPQHFGDGTRLSIL.

The J gene is TRBJ2-3, the V gene TRBV27, with D possibly TRBD1 on 6 matching bases. There are 15 residues in the CDR3. Germline-derived CDR1 and CDR2 are MNHEY and SMNVEV (reference sequence). Trimming cost V 5 bases and J 6 bases, with 18 bases left between them. The CDR3 DNA reads as TGTGCCAGCAGTCCTCAGACAGGCAGTTGGGATACGCAGTATTTT. Translating gives CASSPQTGSWDTQYF.

V usage is TRBV6-5 and J usage is TRBJ2-3; TRBD2 matches 13 bases. The CDR3 is 15 amino acids. Germline CDR1 MNHEY, CDR2 SVGAGI. J was trimmed by 5 bases and V by 8 bases; bases with no gene match: 7. The CDR3 nucleotides are TGTGCCAGCTCTACTAGCGGGAGGGCCGTAGATACGCAGTATTTT. Translating it yields CASSTSGRAVDTQYF.

This chain links TRBV6-4 with TRBJ2-7; TRBD2 matches 11 bases. CDR1 is MRHNA and CDR2 is SNTAGT in the germline V gene. V gave up 2 bases and J gave up 1 base; unmatched junction bases: 7. The CDR3 covers 17 residues. The CDR3 bases are TGTGCCAGCAGTGACACGGGGACTAGCGGAGAATCCTACGAGCAGTACTTC. Amino acids: CASSDTGTSGESYEQYF.

V gene TRBV19 combines with J gene TRBJ1-5; D is perhaps TRBD1 (5 bases). V was pared by 3 bases and J by 0 bases, with 12 bases between. The CDR3 covers 16 residues. CDR1 is LNHDA and CDR2 is SQIVND in the germline V gene (reference sequence). The CDR3 reads CASSMLWGGSNQPQHF. Here the CDR3 DNA reads TGTGCCAGTAGTATGTTGTGGGGCGGTAGCAATCAGCCCCAGCATTTT.

The genes are TRBV5-1 and TRBJ1-2, with D tentatively TRBD1 (6 bases). CDR1 SGHRS and CDR2 YFSETQ come from the germline V gene. The germline V and J ends were trimmed by 0 bases and 0 bases, with 15 bases remaining between them. This CDR3 is 17 amino acids long. The chain's CDR3 is CASSLASDRTPNYGYTF. CDR3 sequence (DNA): TGCGCCAGCAGCTTGGCCTCGGACAGAACGCCTAACTATGGCTACACCTTC.

This rearrangement joins TRBV4-1 to TRBJ2-1; TRBD2 aligns across 15 bases. Germline V gene lookup returns CDR1 MGHRA and CDR2 YSYEKL. The CDR3 has 15 residues. Trimming removed 6 bases from V and 5 bases from J; junction bases left unmatched: 2. This CDR3 reads CASRRTSGRDNEQFF. CDR3 in DNA: TGCGCCAGCAGAAGGACTAGCGGGAGGGACAATGAGCAGTTCTTC.

The V gene is TRBV19, the J gene TRBJ2-1, with 9 positions matching TRBD1. CDR1 is LNHDA, CDR2 SQIVND, per germline (reference sequence). This CDR3 has 15 amino acids. J lost 10 bases, V lost 4 bases, and 11 bases had no gene match. The CDR3 region has the DNA TGTGCCAGTAGTACCACCGGGACAGGGTTGAACGAGCAGTTCTTC. It yields the protein CASSTTGTGLNEQFF.

This chain connects TRBV6-5 to TRBJ2-6, with D possibly matching TRBD2 (5 bases). CDR1 is MNHEY, CDR2 SVGAGI, per germline. The CDR3 contains 16 residues. V shed 0 bases and J shed 0 bases, with 6 bases lying between them. In nucleotides, the CDR3 is TGTGCCAGCAGTTACTCGGGAGTCTCTGGGGCCAACGTCCTGACTTTC. This gives the protein CASSYSGVSGANVLTF.

The chain carries TRBV14 and TRBJ1-2, with TRBD1 identical over 10 bases. The ends lost 9 bases at V and 7 bases at J; junction bases unmatched: 5. The CDR3 is 12 residues long. CDR1 and CDR2 (germline): SGHDN, FVKESK. CDR3 bases: TGTGCCAGGGGGACAGGGGCTCCTGGCTACACCTTC. It specifies CARGTGAPGYTF.

This rearrangement joins TRBV12-3 or TRBV12-4 to TRBJ2-7, with no clear D. The CDR3 consists of 11 residues. V was clipped by 7 bases and J by 3 bases, with 7 bases between them. The CDR3 spells CASMTNYEQYF. CDR3 bases: TGTGCCAGCATGACAAACTACGAGCAGTACTTC.

V gene TRBV7-9 combines with J gene TRBJ1-4; 10 bases are a match to TRBD1. The CDR3 is made up of 17 amino acids. V was clipped by 8 bases and J by 4 bases; unmatched bases: 13. The V gene's germline CDR1 is SEHNR and CDR2 FQNEAQ (reference sequence). CDR3 DNA: TGTGCCAGCGCCAGGGGGACAGGGGCGTCGGTTAATGAAAAACTGTTTTTT. This codes for CASARGTGASVNEKLFF.

This rearrangement joins TRBV13 to TRBJ1-4; 8 nucleotides agree with TRBD1. The J segment lost 5 bases and the V segment lost 7 bases, leaving 3 bases of the junction unmatched. CDR1 PRHDT and CDR2 FYEKMQ come from the germline V gene (reference sequence). The CDR3 consists of 13 residues. The CDR3 DNA follows: TGTGCCAGCATGAGACAGGGGAATGAAAAACTGTTTTTT. It is translated as CASMRQGNEKLFF.

The V and J genes are TRBV7-2 and TRBJ2-1, with 10 nucleotides matching TRBD2. Germline V lookup: CDR1 SGHTA, CDR2 FQGNSA. The V segment lost 8 bases and the J segment 4 bases; nucleotides outside the gene matches: 8. The CDR3 loop spans 15 amino acids. The CDR3 region is CASGIAGGTYNEQFF. In DNA, the CDR3 is TGTGCCAGCGGAATAGCGGGGGGTACGTACAATGAGCAGTTCTTC.

This clone appeared a single time. The chain recombines TRBV6-5 with TRBJ1-6; 9 bases align to TRBD1. Looked up from germline, CDR1 is MNHEY and CDR2 is SVGAGI. Trimming took 6 bases from V and 6 from J; bases not matched to a gene: 6. This CDR3 has 15 residues. Here the CDR3 DNA reads TGTGCCAGCAGAAAACAGGGGGCGCTTAATTCACCCCTCCACTTT. It encodes CASRKQGALNSPLHF.

The CDR3 protein is CSVEELRGRSTGELFF. DNA of the CDR3: TGCAGCGTTGAAGAGTTGCGTGGGAGGAGCACCGGGGAGCTGTTTTTT. J is TRBJ2-2 and V is TRBV29-1, with D perhaps matching TRBD2 (6 bases). V shed 0 bases and J shed 4 bases, with 15 bases lying between them. Germline assignment: CDR1 SQVTM and CDR2 ANQGSEA. The CDR3 loop spans 16 amino acids.

This rearrangement joins TRBV5-8 to TRBJ2-1, with 10 bases matching TRBD2. V shed 6 bases, J shed 4 bases, and the junction held 7 bases outside the gene matches. Germline V gene sequence: CDR1 SGHTS, CDR2 YDEGEE. The CDR3 length is 15 residues. The CDR3 coding sequence is TGTGCCAGCACCCCTCTAGCGGGAGTATACAATGAGCAGTTCTTC. Protein product: CASTPLAGVYNEQFF.

V is TRBV10-1 and J is TRBJ2-2; no reliable D call. CDR1 is WNHNN, CDR2 SYGVQD, per germline (reference sequence). The CDR3 has 12 residues. Trimming stripped 6 bases from V and 3 bases from J, with 5 bases between. The DNA for the CDR3 is TGCGCCAGCAGGGGCTACACCGGGGAGCTGTTTTTT. Protein: CASRGYTGELFF.